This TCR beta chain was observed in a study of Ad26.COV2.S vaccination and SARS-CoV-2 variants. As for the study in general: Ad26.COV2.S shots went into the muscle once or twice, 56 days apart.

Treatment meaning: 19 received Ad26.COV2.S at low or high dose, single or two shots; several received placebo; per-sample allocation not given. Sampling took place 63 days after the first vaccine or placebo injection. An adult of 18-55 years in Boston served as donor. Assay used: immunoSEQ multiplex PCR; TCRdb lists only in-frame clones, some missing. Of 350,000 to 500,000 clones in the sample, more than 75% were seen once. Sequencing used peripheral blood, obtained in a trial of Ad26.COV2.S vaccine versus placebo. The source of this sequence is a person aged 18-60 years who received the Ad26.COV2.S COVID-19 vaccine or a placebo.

The CDR3 coding sequence is TGTGCCAGTAGTATGGAAGCTCCAGATGGCAATCAGCCCCAGCATTTT. This sequence encodes CASSMEAPDGNQPQHF. The rearrangement uses TRBV19 and TRBJ1-5; D is unclear. Trimming left V 3 bases short and J 2 bases short, with 14 bases between. Per germline, CDR1 LNHDA and CDR2 SQIVND (reference sequence). This CDR3 is built from 16 residues.